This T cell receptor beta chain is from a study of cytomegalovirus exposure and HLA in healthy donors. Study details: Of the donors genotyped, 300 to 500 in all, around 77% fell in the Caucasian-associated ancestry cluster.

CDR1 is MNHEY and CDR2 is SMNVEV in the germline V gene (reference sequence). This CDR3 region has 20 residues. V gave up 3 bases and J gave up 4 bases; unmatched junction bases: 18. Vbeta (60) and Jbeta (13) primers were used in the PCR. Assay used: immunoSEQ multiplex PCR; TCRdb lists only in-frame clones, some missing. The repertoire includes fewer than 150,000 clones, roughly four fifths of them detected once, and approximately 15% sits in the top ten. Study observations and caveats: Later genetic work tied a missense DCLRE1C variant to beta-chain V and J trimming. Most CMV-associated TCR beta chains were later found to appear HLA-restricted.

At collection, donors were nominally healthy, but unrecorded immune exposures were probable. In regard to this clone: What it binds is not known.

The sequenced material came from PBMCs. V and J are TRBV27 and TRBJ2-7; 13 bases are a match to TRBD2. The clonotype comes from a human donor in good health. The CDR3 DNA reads TGTGCCAGCAGTTTCCGACTAGCGGGGGGTTCTATACCCCTTGGGTACGAGCAGTACTTC. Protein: CASSFRLAGGSIPLGYEQYF.